A single sample is the source of the 21 T cell receptor beta chains below, sequenced in a study of T cells in Graves' hyperthyroidism and ophthalmopathy. RNA transcripts gave rise to amplified TCR beta CDR3 regions. In the first-round RT-PCR of the TCR CDR3, the HTBI primer set was used. TCRdb ran MiXCR on the multiplex PCR reads and lists one entry per CDR3 protein. The profile shows 750,000 to 950,000 distinct CDR3 sequences, approximately 40% of them singletons. The sequenced material came from blood. All receptors derive from a man between 18 and 29 years old with Graves' hyperthyroidism.

This clonotype was observed many times. The chain couples TRBV29-1 to TRBJ1-2, with 10 bases fitting TRBD1. The CDR3 is made up of 16 amino acids. The ends lost 3 bases at V and 3 bases at J; junction bases unmatched: 10. Germline CDR1 and CDR2: SQVTM and ANQGSEA. CDR3 nucleotide sequence: TGCAGCGTTGACTGGGGGACAGGGGACGATTACTATGGCTACACCTTC. Translating it yields CSVDWGTGDDYYGYTF.

This clonotype has just one count. V and J are TRBV7-9 and TRBJ2-7; possibly TRBD1 for D (6 bases). The V gene lost 5 bases and the J gene lost 1 base, with 12 bases spanning the gap. Germline CDR1 and CDR2: SEHNR and FQNEAQ (reference sequence). This CDR3 is 14 amino acids long. The CDR3 nucleotides read TGTGCCAGCAGCCATTACAGGGAATCCTACGAGCAGTACTTC. As protein: CASSHYRESYEQYF.

The rearrangement links TRBV10-3 to TRBJ2-5; 12 nucleotides line up with TRBD2. The germline V gene has CDR1 ENHRY and CDR2 SYGVKD. V trimming: 11 bases; J trimming: 5 bases; junction bases outside the gene matches: 12. The CDR3 is 15 residues long. CDR3 loop: CAAKAGLAGRETQYF. DNA for the CDR3: TGTGCCGCCAAAGCCGGACTAGCGGGAAGGGAGACCCAGTACTTC.

Points on this clonotype: One junction end disagrees with the germline gene, perhaps due to a read error. The chain couples TRBV9 to TRBJ2-7; possible D gene TRBD1, 6 bases. Per germline, CDR1 SGDLS and CDR2 YYNGEE. The CDR3 spans 13 residues. This CDR3 reads CAGSVDAGDEQYF. The CDR3 region has the DNA TGTGCCGGCAGCGTCGATGCAGGGGACGAGCAGTACTTC.

The V and J genes are TRBV2 and TRBJ2-7; D is perhaps TRBD2 (6 bases). Trimming stripped 8 bases from V and 4 bases from J, with 12 bases between. Germline V gene sequence: CDR1 SNHLY, CDR2 FYNNEI. The CDR3 totals 12 residues. This chain's CDR3 is CASLGGVYEQYF. CDR3 sequence (DNA): TGTGCCAGCCTGGGCGGGGTTTACGAGCAGTACTTC. Variable domain in full (rest from reference TRBV2 and TRBJ2-7): EPEVTQTPSHQVTQMGQEVILRCVPISNHLYFYWYRQILGQKVEFLVSFYNNEISEKSEIFDDQFSVERPDGSNFTLKIRSTKLEDSAMYFCASLGGVYEQYFGPGTRLTVT.

The genes are TRBV9 and TRBJ1-1, with 7 bases lining up with TRBD1. The V segment lost 0 bases and the J segment 5 bases; nucleotides outside the gene matches: 4. This CDR3 has 14 amino acids. Germline CDR1 SGDLS, CDR2 YYNGEE. The CDR3 here is CASSVEGARTEAFF. CDR3 sequence (DNA): TGTGCCAGCAGCGTAGAGGGGGCGCGTACTGAAGCTTTCTTT.

The gene calls are TRBV10-1 and TRBJ2-2; D may correspond to TRBD1 or TRBD2 (5 bases each). The V end lost 9 bases, the J end lost 7 bases, and 18 bases lay between the germline ends. The CDR3 contains 14 residues. The germline V gene encodes CDR1 WNHNN and CDR2 SYGVQD (reference sequence). This CDR3 reads CASNRDGDGGELFF. The CDR3 nucleotides are TGCGCCAGTAACCGGGACGGGGACGGCGGGGAGCTGTTTTTT.

The sample holds a few counts of this clonotype. The V call is TRBV6-5, the J call TRBJ1-4; TRBD1 agrees at 8 bases. The germline gives CDR1 MNHEY, CDR2 SVGAGI. The CDR3 contains 15 residues. J gave up 8 bases and V 4 bases, and 9 bases lay outside the gene matches. CDR3 DNA sequence: TGTGCCAGCAGTTCTCCGGACAGGGTGAAGGAAAAACTGTTTTTT. Its protein is CASSSPDRVKEKLFF.

This clonotype appeared many times. The gene calls are TRBV9 and TRBJ2-2; D call uncertain. Germline V lookup: CDR1 SGDLS, CDR2 YYNGEE. The CDR3 extends over 13 amino acids. The ends were cut back, 1 base at V and 5 bases at J, with 6 bases in the middle. CDR3 in DNA: TGTGCCAGCAGCGTACAGGCGACCGGGGAGCTGTTTTTT. Translated, it gives CASSVQATGELFF.

The chain is built from TRBV27 and TRBJ2-7; the match to TRBD2 covers 12 bases. V lost 11 bases to trimming and J lost 1 base; unmatched junction nucleotides: 6. The germline CDR1 and CDR2 sequences are MNHEY and SMNVEV (reference sequence). CDR3 size: 14 residues. In DNA, the CDR3 is TGTGCCGTCTCACTAGCGGGGGGATCCTACGAGCAGTACTTC. It codes for CAVSLAGGSYEQYF.

The CDR3 DNA follows: TGCGCCAGCAGTACCGGGACAGGGGGCTCTGGGGCCAACGTCCTGACTTTC. Translating gives CASSTGTGGSGANVLTF. This rearrangement joins TRBV10-1 to TRBJ2-6, with TRBD1 matching over 11 bases. V was pared by 5 bases and J by 0 bases, with 3 bases of the junction left unmatched. Per the germline V gene, CDR1 is WNHNN and CDR2 is SYGVQD (reference sequence). This CDR3 comprises 17 residues.

This chain links TRBV7-9 with TRBJ2-5; D may correspond to TRBD1 or TRBD2 (5 bases each). Trimming removed 5 bases from V and 5 bases from J, with 21 bases in between. The CDR3 has 16 residues. Germline V lookup: CDR1 SEHNR, CDR2 FQNEAQ (reference sequence). Here the CDR3 DNA reads TGTGCCAGCAGCCAAGGGATAGCGTTGGGGCAGGAGACCCAGTACTTC. It translates to CASSQGIALGQETQYF.

This chain joins TRBV6-5 and TRBJ2-2, with no clear D. Germline CDR1 is MNHEY and CDR2 is SVGAGI. V was cut by 5 bases and J by 10 bases, with 14 bases left in between. This CDR3 is built from 13 residues. CDR3 sequence (DNA): TGTGCCAGCAGTCACACAGAATCTGAGGAGCTGTTTTTT. Its protein is CASSHTESEELFF.

This clonotype was picked up a small number of times. CDR3: CASHPRDRGFQPQHF. The CDR3 DNA reads TGTGCCAGCCACCCCCGGGACAGGGGATTTCAGCCCCAGCATTTT. The chain carries TRBV19 and TRBJ1-5; 10 bases line up with TRBD1. V shed 9 bases, J shed 6 bases, and the junction held 11 bases outside the gene matches. From germline, CDR1 is LNHDA and CDR2 SQIVND (reference sequence). CDR3 length equals 15 residues.

This clonotype was picked up a small number of times. V usage is TRBV2 and J usage is TRBJ2-2; 9 nucleotides align to TRBD1. Germline V CDR1 and CDR2: SNHLY, FYNNEI. The CDR3 is 19 amino acids. CDR3 protein: CAYMPAVIARTGETGELFF. The CDR3 bases are TGTGCATACATGCCAGCAGTGATTGCTAGGACAGGGGAGACCGGGGAGCTGTTTTTT.

Notes on this clonotype: Just one base apart from a much larger clone, this may be a read error. This chain uses TRBV7-2 with TRBJ1-1; no reliable D call. Germline assignment: CDR1 SGHTA and CDR2 FQGNSA. V was trimmed by 7 bases and J by 1 base, leaving 10 bases between them. CDR3 length: 13 residues. CDR3 coding DNA: TGTGCCAGCAACCGCCTTAAGAACACTGAAGCTTTCTTT. The encoded protein is CASNRLKNTEAFF. The complete variable domain, with remaining parts taken from reference TRBV7-2 and TRBJ1-1, reads GAGVSQSPSNKVTEKGKDVELRCDPISGHTALYWYRQSLGQGLEFLIYFQGNSAPDKSGLPSDRFSAERTGGSVSTLTIQRTQQEDSAVYLCASNRLKNTEAFFGQGTRLTVV.

Ten or more counts support this clonotype. The rearrangement links TRBV24-1 to TRBJ1-4; TRBD1 agrees at 9 bases. The V gene end was trimmed by 0 bases and the J gene end by 14 bases; junction bases not matched to a gene: 9. CDR1 and CDR2 (germline): KGHDR, SFDVKD. The CDR3 sequence is 15 residues long. This chain's CDR3 is CATSDLPGQGVRLFF. The CDR3, as DNA: TGTGCCACCAGTGATTTGCCGGGACAGGGAGTAAGGCTGTTTTTT.

The V call is TRBV4-1, the J call TRBJ1-1; D is unclear. Trimming cost V 1 base and J 2 bases, with 11 bases left between them. The CDR3 loop spans 15 amino acids. The germline V gene encodes CDR1 MGHRA and CDR2 YSYEKL. CDR3 amino acids: CASSQGILRNTEAFF. DNA of the CDR3: TGCGCCAGCAGCCAAGGGATACTCCGAAACACTGAAGCTTTCTTT.

This chain joins TRBV7-9 and TRBJ1-5; D remains unclear. CDR3 length: 16 residues. CDR1 SEHNR and CDR2 FQNEAQ come from the germline V gene (reference sequence). Trimming removed 5 bases from V and 5 bases from J, with 19 bases in between. The CDR3 sequence: CASSQDSVRIDQPQHF. The DNA for the CDR3 is TGTGCCAGCAGCCAAGATTCCGTGAGGATAGATCAGCCCCAGCATTTT. The whole variable domain, filled in from reference TRBV7-9 and TRBJ1-5, reads DTGVSQNPRHKITKRGQNVTFRCDPISEHNRLYWYRQTLGQGPEFLTYFQNEAQLEKSRLLSDRFSAERPKGSFSTLEIQRTEQGDSAMYLCASSQDSVRIDQPQHFGDGTRLSIL.

The sample holds many counts of this clonotype. The chain carries TRBV12-3 or TRBV12-4 and TRBJ1-2; 7 positions agree with TRBD1. The CDR3 consists of 12 residues. V lost 10 bases, J lost 0 bases, and 2 bases stayed unmatched. CDR3 coding DNA: TGTGCCACGACAGGGACTAACTATGGCTACACCTTC. This gives the protein CATTGTNYGYTF.

This clonotype was seen ten or more times. V usage is TRBV19 and J usage is TRBJ1-4; D ambiguous. V lost 9 bases to trimming and J lost 8 bases, with 13 bases between them. There are 12 residues in the CDR3. In germline, CDR1 is LNHDA, CDR2 SQIVND (reference sequence). CDR3 sequence: CASRIGREKLFF. DNA for the CDR3: TGTGCCAGCCGGATCGGGAGGGAAAAACTGTTTTTT.